The rows below give T cell receptor beta chains drawn from one sample of a study of T cell responses to AZD1222 COVID-19 vaccine. The method was immunoSEQ multiplex PCR; TCRdb's version includes in-frame clones alone and lacks a portion of them. The repertoire consists of approximately 130,000 clones, with 90% occurring once and the leading ten covering 7.2%. The material sequenced was peripheral blood, taken on day 0 of AZD1222 vaccination. These receptors all stem from an adult in good health. The CDR3 runs from the conserved cysteine through the conserved F or W. Each record gives: clone size, V gene, D gene, CDR3 length, J gene, CDR3 protein, CDR3 DNA. The D gene is left open where the match is weak. The size entry is marked missing in some rows and otherwise reads once, few, many or a size class.

abundance: once; v_gene: TRBV7-8; d_gene: NA; len: 14; j_gene: TRBJ2-3; CDR3aa: CASSFLGNTDTQYF; CDR3nt: TGTGCCAGCAGCTTTCTCGGGAACACAGATACGCAGTATTTT
abundance: NA; v_gene: TRBV5-1; d_gene: NA; len: 15; j_gene: TRBJ2-3; CDR3aa: CASSSWDSSTDTQYF; CDR3nt: TGCGCCAGCAGCTCATGGGACTCCTCCACAGATACGCAGTATTTT
abundance: NA; v_gene: TRBV11-2; d_gene: TRBD1; len: 13; j_gene: TRBJ1-2; CDR3aa: CASRFTGGYGYTF; CDR3nt: TGTGCCAGCAGGTTCACAGGGGGCTATGGCTACACCTTC
abundance: once; v_gene: TRBV29-1; d_gene: TRBD2; len: 12; j_gene: TRBJ2-7; CDR3aa: CSVLAGTYEQYF; CDR3nt: TGCAGCGTGCTAGCGGGTACTTACGAGCAGTACTTC
abundance: NA; v_gene: TRBV6-2/TRBV6-3; d_gene: TRBD2; len: 16; j_gene: TRBJ2-3; CDR3aa: CASSKAGGRMTDTQYF; CDR3nt: TGTGCCAGCAGCAAAGCCGGCGGGAGGATGACAGATACGCAGTATTTT
abundance: NA; v_gene: TRBV6-5; d_gene: TRBD1; len: 14; j_gene: TRBJ1-1; CDR3aa: CASRGTGGNTEAFF; CDR3nt: TGTGCCAGCAGGGGAACAGGGGGGAACACTGAAGCTTTCTTT
abundance: NA; v_gene: TRBV6-5; d_gene: NA; len: 12; j_gene: TRBJ1-5; CDR3aa: CASKLGNQPQHF; CDR3nt: TGTGCCAGCAAGTTGGGGAATCAGCCCCAGCATTTT
abundance: NA; v_gene: TRBV2; d_gene: TRBD1; len: 15; j_gene: TRBJ1-1; CDR3aa: CASRVIRTGNTEAFF; CDR3nt: TGTGCCAGCAGAGTTATTAGGACAGGAAACACTGAAGCTTTCTTT
abundance: NA; v_gene: TRBV27; d_gene: NA; len: 12; j_gene: TRBJ2-4; CDR3aa: CASSFGGGPQYF; CDR3nt: TGTGCCAGCAGTTTCGGGGGAGGCCCCCAGTACTTC
abundance: NA; v_gene: TRBV27; d_gene: NA; len: 16; j_gene: TRBJ1-5; CDR3aa: CASSLSGRVSNQPQHF; CDR3nt: TGTGCCAGCAGTTTATCGGGTAGGGTCAGCAATCAGCCCCAGCATTTT
abundance: NA; v_gene: TRBV7-2; d_gene: NA; len: 15; j_gene: TRBJ1-4; CDR3aa: CASSPRLATNEKLFF; CDR3nt: TGTGCCAGCAGCCCCCGCCTAGCAACTAATGAAAAACTGTTTTTT
abundance: NA; v_gene: TRBV18; d_gene: TRBD1; len: 15; j_gene: TRBJ2-7; CDR3aa: CASSPPRTGTYEQYF; CDR3nt: TGTGCCAGCTCACCACCGAGGACAGGGACCTACGAGCAGTACTTC
abundance: NA; v_gene: TRBV5-1; d_gene: NA; len: 14; j_gene: TRBJ2-7; CDR3aa: CASSPGRPSYEQYF; CDR3nt: TGCGCCAGCAGCCCGGGACGCCCCTCCTACGAGCAGTACTTC
abundance: NA; v_gene: TRBV5-1; d_gene: NA; len: 16; j_gene: TRBJ1-4; CDR3aa: CASSFSVGATNEKLFF; CDR3nt: TGCGCCAGCAGCTTCTCAGTAGGAGCAACTAATGAAAAACTGTTTTTT
abundance: NA; v_gene: TRBV6-5; d_gene: TRBD1; len: 14; j_gene: TRBJ1-3; CDR3aa: CASARTGPGNTIYF; CDR3nt: TGTGCCAGCGCGAGGACAGGGCCTGGAAACACCATATATTTT
abundance: NA; v_gene: TRBV4-3; d_gene: NA; len: 17; j_gene: TRBJ2-7; CDR3aa: CASSQGVPGTGSYEQYF; CDR3nt: TGCGCCAGCAGCCAAGGTGTTCCCGGGACGGGCTCCTACGAGCAGTACTTC
abundance: NA; v_gene: TRBV20-1; d_gene: TRBD2; len: 16; j_gene: TRBJ2-7; CDR3aa: CSASRSGSGSLYEQYF; CDR3nt: TGCAGTGCTAGTCGCTCGGGTAGCGGGAGCTTATACGAGCAGTACTTC
abundance: NA; v_gene: TRBV6-2/TRBV6-3; d_gene: NA; len: 15; j_gene: TRBJ1-2; CDR3aa: CASSYTGGVYGGYTF; CDR3nt: TGTGCCAGCAGTTACACCGGGGGGGTGTATGGTGGCTACACCTTC
abundance: NA; v_gene: TRBV11-1; d_gene: NA; len: 15; j_gene: TRBJ1-4; CDR3aa: CASSWTGHPNEKLFF; CDR3nt: TGTGCCAGCAGCTGGACGGGACATCCTAATGAAAAACTGTTTTTT
abundance: NA; v_gene: TRBV24-1; d_gene: NA; len: 15; j_gene: TRBJ1-5; CDR3aa: CATSDPSTPLGPQHF; CDR3nt: TGTGCCACCAGTGACCCCTCTACCCCTCTAGGGCCCCAGCATTTT
abundance: few; v_gene: TRBV7-5; d_gene: NA; len: 15; j_gene: TRBJ2-1; CDR3aa: CARSSALSSYNEQFF; CDR3nt: TGTGCCAGAAGCTCCGCGTTGAGCTCCTACAATGAGCAGTTCTTC
abundance: NA; v_gene: TRBV7-9; d_gene: NA; len: 12; j_gene: TRBJ1-1; CDR3aa: CASSSRFSEAFF; CDR3nt: TGTGCCAGCAGCTCCCGATTCAGCGAAGCTTTCTTT
abundance: few; v_gene: TRBV7-9; d_gene: TRBD2; len: 17; j_gene: TRBJ2-4; CDR3aa: CASSSLPGLLAKNIQYF; CDR3nt: TGTGCCAGCAGCTCACTACCGGGACTACTAGCCAAAAACATTCAGTACTTC